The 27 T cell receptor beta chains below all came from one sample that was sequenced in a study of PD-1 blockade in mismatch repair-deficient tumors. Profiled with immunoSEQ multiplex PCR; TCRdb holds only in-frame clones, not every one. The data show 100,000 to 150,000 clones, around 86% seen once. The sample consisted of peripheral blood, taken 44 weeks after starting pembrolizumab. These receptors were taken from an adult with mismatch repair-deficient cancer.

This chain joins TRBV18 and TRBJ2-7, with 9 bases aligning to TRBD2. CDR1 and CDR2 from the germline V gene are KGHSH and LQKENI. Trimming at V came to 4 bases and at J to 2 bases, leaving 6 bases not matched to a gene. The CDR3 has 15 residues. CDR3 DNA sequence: TGTGCCAGCTCACGACGACTAGCGGAACCCTACGAGCAGTACTTC. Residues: CASSRRLAEPYEQYF.

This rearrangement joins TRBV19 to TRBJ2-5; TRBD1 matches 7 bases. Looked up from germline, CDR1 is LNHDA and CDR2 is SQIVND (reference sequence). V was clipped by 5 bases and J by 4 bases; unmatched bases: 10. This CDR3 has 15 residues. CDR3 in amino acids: CASSPGGAGTETQYF. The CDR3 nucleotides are TGTGCCAGTAGTCCAGGGGGTGCCGGAACAGAGACCCAGTACTTC.

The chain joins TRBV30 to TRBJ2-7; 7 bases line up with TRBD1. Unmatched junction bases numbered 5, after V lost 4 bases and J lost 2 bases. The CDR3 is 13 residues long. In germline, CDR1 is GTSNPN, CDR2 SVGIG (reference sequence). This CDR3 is CAWTDRVTYEQYF. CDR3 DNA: TGTGCCTGGACCGACAGGGTAACCTACGAGCAGTACTTC.

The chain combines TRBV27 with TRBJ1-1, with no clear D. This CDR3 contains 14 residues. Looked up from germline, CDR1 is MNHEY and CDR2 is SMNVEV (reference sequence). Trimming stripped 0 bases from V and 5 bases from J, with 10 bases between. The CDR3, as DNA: TGTGCCAGCAGTTTATCAGCGGGGTGGACTGAAGCTTTCTTT. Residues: CASSLSAGWTEAFF.

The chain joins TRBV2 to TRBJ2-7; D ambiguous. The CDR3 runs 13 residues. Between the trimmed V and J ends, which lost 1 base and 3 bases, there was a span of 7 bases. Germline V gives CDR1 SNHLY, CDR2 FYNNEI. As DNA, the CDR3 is TGTGCCAGCAGTGAAGTGGTCGGCTACGAGCAGTACTTC. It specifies CASSEVVGYEQYF.

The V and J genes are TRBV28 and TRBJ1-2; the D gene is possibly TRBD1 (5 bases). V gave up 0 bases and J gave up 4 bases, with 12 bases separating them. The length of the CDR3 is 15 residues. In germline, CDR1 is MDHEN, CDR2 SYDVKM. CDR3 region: CASSLWSTGPYGYTF. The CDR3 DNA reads TGTGCCAGCAGTTTATGGAGCACAGGCCCCTATGGCTACACCTTC.

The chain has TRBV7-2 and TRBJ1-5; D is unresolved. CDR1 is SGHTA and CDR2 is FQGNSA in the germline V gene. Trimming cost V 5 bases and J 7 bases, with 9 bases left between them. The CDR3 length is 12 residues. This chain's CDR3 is CASSPVGQPQHF. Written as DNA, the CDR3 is TGTGCCAGCAGCCCTGTTGGCCAGCCCCAGCATTTT.

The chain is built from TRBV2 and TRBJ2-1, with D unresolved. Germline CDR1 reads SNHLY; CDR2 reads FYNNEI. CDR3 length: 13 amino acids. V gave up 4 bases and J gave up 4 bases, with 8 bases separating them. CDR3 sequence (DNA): TGTGCCAGCAGTGGGAAGGTATACAATGAGCAGTTCTTC. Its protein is CASSGKVYNEQFF. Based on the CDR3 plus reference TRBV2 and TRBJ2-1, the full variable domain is EPEVTQTPSHQVTQMGQEVILRCVPISNHLYFYWYRQILGQKVEFLVSFYNNEISEKSEIFDDQFSVERPDGSNFTLKIRSTKLEDSAMYFCASSGKVYNEQFFGPGTRLTVL.

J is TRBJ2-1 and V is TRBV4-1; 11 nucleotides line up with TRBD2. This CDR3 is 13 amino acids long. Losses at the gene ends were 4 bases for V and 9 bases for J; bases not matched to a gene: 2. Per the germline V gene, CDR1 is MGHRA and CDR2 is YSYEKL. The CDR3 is CASSRGTSGEQFF. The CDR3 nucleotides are TGCGCCAGCAGCCGAGGGACTAGCGGTGAGCAGTTCTTC.

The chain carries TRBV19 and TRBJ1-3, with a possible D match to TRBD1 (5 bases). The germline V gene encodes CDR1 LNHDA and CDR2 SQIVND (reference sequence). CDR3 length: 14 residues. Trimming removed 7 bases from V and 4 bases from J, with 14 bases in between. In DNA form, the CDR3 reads TGTGCCAGTAACAGTGCAGGGCTCGGAAACACCATATATTTT. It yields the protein CASNSAGLGNTIYF.

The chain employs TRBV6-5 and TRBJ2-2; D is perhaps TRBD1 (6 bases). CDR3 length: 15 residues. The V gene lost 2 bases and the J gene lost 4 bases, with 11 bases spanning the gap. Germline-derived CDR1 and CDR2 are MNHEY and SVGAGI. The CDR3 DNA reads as TGTGCCAGCAGTTACCCGCCAGGGGCCACCGGGGAGCTGTTTTTT. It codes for CASSYPPGATGELFF.

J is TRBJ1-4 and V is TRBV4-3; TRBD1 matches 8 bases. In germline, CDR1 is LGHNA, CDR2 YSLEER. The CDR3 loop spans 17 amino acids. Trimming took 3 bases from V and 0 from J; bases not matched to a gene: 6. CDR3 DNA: TGCGCCAGCAGCCACGGGACAGGACCTTCAACTAATGAAAAACTGTTTTTT. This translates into CASSHGTGPSTNEKLFF.

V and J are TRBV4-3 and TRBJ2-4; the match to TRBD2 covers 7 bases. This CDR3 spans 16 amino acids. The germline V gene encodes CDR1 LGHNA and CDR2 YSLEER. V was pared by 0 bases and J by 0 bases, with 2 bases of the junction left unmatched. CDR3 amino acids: CASSQDGGGAKNIQYF. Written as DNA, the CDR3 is TGCGCCAGCAGCCAAGATGGCGGGGGAGCCAAAAACATTCAGTACTTC.

The CDR3 here is CASKREVADTQYF. The CDR3 coding sequence is TGTGCCAGCAAGCGGGAGGTTGCAGATACGCAGTATTTT. The gene calls are TRBV27 and TRBJ2-3; 9 nucleotides match TRBD2. There are 13 residues in the CDR3. The junction had 3 bases not matched to a gene; V was cut back by 7 bases and J by 4 bases. The germline CDR1 and CDR2 sequences are MNHEY and SMNVEV (reference sequence).

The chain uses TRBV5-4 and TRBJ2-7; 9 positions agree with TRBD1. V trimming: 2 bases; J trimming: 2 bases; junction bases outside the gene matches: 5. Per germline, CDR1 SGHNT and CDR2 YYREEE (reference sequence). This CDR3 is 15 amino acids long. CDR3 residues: CASSFGQGYPYEQYF. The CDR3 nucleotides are TGTGCCAGCAGCTTCGGACAGGGGTACCCCTACGAGCAGTACTTC.

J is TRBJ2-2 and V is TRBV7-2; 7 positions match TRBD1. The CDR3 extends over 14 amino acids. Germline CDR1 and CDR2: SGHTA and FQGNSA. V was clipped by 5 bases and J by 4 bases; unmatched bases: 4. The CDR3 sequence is CASSDYRGTGELFF. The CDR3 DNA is TGTGCCAGCAGCGACTACAGGGGCACCGGGGAGCTGTTTTTT.

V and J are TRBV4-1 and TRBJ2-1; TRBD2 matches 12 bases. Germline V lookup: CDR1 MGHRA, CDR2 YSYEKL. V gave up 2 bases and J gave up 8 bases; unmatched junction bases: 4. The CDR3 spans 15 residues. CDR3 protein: CASSQQLAGGDEQFF. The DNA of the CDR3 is TGCGCCAGCAGCCAACAACTAGCGGGAGGCGATGAGCAGTTCTTC.

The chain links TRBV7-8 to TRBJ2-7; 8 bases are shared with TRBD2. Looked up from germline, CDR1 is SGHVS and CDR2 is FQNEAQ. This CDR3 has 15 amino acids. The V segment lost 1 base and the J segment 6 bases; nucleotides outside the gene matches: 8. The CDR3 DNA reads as TGTGCCAGCAGCTTAGATCCGGGACTAGGAACCGAGCAGTACTTC. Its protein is CASSLDPGLGTEQYF.

The CDR3 loop is CASSRDEWRLPNTGELFF. As DNA, the CDR3 is TGTGCCAGTAGCCGAGACGAGTGGAGACTTCCGAACACCGGGGAGCTGTTTTTT. V is TRBV19 and J is TRBJ2-2; D remains unclear. The ends were cut back, 6 bases at V and 0 bases at J, with 20 bases in the middle. The length of the CDR3 is 18 residues. Germline CDR1 reads LNHDA; CDR2 reads SQIVND (reference sequence).

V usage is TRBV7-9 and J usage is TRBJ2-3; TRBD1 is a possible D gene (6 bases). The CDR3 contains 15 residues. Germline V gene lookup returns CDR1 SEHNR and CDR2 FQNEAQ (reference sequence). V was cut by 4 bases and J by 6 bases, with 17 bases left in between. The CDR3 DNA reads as TGTGCCAGCAGCTCCCCGGACAGTTTTTTGGATACGCAGTATTTT. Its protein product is CASSSPDSFLDTQYF.

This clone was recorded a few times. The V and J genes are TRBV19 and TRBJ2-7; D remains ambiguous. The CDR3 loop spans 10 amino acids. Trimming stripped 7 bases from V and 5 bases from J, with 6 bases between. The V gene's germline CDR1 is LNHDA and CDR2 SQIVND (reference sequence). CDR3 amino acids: CASIPHEQYF. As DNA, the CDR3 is TGTGCCAGTATCCCCCACGAGCAGTACTTC.

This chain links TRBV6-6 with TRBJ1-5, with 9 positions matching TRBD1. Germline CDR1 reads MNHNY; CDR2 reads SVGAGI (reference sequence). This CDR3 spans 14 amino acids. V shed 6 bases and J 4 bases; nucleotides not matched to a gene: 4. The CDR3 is CASRTGQGNQPQHF. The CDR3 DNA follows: TGTGCCAGCAGAACCGGACAGGGGAATCAGCCCCAGCATTTT.

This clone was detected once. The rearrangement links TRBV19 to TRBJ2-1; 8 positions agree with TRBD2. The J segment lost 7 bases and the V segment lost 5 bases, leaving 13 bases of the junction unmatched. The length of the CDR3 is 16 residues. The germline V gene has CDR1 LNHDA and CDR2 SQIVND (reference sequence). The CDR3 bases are TGTGCCAGTAGTCCAAGGAGCGGGAGTTCGGGGAATGAGCAGTTCTTC. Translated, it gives CASSPRSGSSGNEQFF.

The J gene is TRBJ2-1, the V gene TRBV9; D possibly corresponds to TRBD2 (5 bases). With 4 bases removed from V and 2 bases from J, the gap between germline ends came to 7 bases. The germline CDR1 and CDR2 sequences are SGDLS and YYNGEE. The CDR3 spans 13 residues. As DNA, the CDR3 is TGTGCCAGCAGCCCCGGGGCCTACAATGAGCAGTTCTTC. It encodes CASSPGAYNEQFF. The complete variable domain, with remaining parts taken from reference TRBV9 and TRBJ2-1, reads DSGVTQTPKHLITATGQRVTLRCSPRSGDLSVYWYQQSLDQGLQFLIQYYNGEERAKGNILERFSAQQFPDLHSELNLSSLELGDSALYFCASSPGAYNEQFFGPGTRLTVL.

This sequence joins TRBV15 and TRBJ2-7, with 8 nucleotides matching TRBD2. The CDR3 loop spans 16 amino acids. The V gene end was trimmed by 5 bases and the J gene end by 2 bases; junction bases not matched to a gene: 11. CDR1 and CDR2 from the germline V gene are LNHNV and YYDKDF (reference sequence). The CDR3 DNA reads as TGTGCCACCAGCCCTCGGGGGGGCAGGAACACCTACGAGCAGTACTTC. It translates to CATSPRGGRNTYEQYF.

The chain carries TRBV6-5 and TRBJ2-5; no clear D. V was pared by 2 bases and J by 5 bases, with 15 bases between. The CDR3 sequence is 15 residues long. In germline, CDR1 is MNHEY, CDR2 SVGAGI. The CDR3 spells CASSYQVGSPETQYF. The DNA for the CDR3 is TGTGCCAGCAGTTACCAGGTTGGAAGCCCCGAGACCCAGTACTTC.

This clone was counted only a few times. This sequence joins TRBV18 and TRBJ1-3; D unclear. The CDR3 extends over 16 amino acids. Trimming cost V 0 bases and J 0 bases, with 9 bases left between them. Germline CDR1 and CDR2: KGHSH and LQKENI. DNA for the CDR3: TGTGCCAGCTCACCACCCTCAGTCAGCTCTGGAAACACCATATATTTT. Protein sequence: CASSPPSVSSGNTIYF.